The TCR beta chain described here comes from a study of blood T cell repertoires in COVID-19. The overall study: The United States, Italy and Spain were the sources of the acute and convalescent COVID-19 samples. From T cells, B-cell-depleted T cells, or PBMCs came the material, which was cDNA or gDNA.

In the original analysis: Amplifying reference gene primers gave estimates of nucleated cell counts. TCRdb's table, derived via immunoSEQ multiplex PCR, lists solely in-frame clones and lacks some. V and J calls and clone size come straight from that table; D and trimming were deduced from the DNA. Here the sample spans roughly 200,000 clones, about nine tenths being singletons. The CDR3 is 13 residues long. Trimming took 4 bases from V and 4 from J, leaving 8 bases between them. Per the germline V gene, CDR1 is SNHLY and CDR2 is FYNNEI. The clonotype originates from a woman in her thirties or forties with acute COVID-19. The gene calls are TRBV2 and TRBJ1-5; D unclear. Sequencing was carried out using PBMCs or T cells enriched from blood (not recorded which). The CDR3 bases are TGTGCCAGCAGTGGTACAGTTAATCAGCCCCAGCATTTT. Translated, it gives CASSGTVNQPQHF.